This T cell receptor beta chain was sequenced in a study of blood T cell repertoires in COVID-19. Study-wide background: The United States, Italy and Spain were the sources of the acute and convalescent COVID-19 samples. T cells, B-cell-depleted T cells, or PBMCs supplied cDNA or gDNA.

The CDR3 has 13 residues. The germline V gene has CDR1 SNHLY and CDR2 FYNNEI. Trimming at V came to 5 bases and at J to 6 bases, leaving 5 bases not matched to a gene. Only in-frame clones appear in the TCRdb table, and some are missing; sequencing was by immunoSEQ multiplex PCR. The table has over 150,000 clones, 65% to 85% seen once. Membership in each cohort depended on participant-reported clinical history. In Cohort 3, a recovered donor had either two negative PCRs, clearance, or symptom resolution. V is TRBV2 and J is TRBJ1-2; TRBD1 aligns across 8 bases. Sequenced material: PBMCs or T cells enriched from blood (not recorded which). The clonotype was recovered from a man in his forties who had recovered from COVID-19. The CDR3 sequence is CASSTTGDDGYTF. The CDR3, as DNA: TGTGCCAGCAGTACGACAGGGGACGATGGCTACACCTTC.